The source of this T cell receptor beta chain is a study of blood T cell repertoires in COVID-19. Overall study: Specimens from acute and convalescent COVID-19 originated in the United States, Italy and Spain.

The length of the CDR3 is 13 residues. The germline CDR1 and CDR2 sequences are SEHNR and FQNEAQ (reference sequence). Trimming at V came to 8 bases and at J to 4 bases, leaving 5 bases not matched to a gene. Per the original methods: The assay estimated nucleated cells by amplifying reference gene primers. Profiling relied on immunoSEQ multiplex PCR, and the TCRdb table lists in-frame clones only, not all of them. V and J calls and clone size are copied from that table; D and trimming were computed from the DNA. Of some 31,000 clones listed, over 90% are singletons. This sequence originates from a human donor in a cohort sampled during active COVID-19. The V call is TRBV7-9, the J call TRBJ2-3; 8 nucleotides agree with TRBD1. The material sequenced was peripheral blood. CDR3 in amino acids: CASSDRGPDTQYF. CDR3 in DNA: TGTGCCAGCTCTGACAGGGGACCAGATACGCAGTATTTT. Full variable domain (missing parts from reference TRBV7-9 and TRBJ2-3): DTGVSQNPRHKITKRGQNVTFRCDPISEHNRLYWYRQTLGQGPEFLTYFQNEAQLEKSRLLSDRFSAERPKGSFSTLEIQRTEQGDSAMYLCASSDRGPDTQYFGPGTRLTVL.